Sequencing of this TCR beta chain was carried out in a study of cytomegalovirus exposure and HLA in healthy donors. Study in general: The platform used for the roughly 130 validation repertoires matched that of the approximately 710 first-cohort repertoires, a later analysis reported.

After removal of 5 bases from V and 0 bases from J, the junction contained 10 bases not matched to a gene. The CDR3 consists of 16 residues. Germline-derived CDR1 and CDR2 are MNHEY and SMNVEV (reference sequence). The sample holds one count of this clone. Some clones are missing from TCRdb's copy, which holds only in-frame ones; the method was immunoSEQ multiplex PCR. The repertoire holds under 250,000 clones, with over 80% as singletons. V usage is TRBV27 and J usage is TRBJ2-7; 7 bases agree with TRBD1. This sequence was found in a woman aged 18-29 years in good health and CMV-seronegative. The sequenced material came from PBMCs. The chain's CDR3 is CASSITMGTASYEQYF. Written as DNA, the CDR3 is TGTGCCAGCAGTATCACGATGGGGACAGCCTCCTACGAGCAGTACTTC.